What follows are 25 T cell receptor beta chains derived from one specimen sequenced in a study of blood T cell repertoires in COVID-19. TCRdb's table, derived via immunoSEQ multiplex PCR, lists solely in-frame clones and lacks some. The data contain about 160,000 clones, roughly four fifths of them seen just once; the ten biggest clones take up roughly 10%. The sequenced sample was peripheral blood. All receptors come from a human donor in a cohort sampled during active COVID-19.

This chain uses TRBV18 with TRBJ2-7; no clear D gene. The V gene's germline CDR1 is KGHSH and CDR2 LQKENI. CDR3 length equals 16 residues. The V and J ends lost 0 bases and 3 bases respectively, with 15 bases between them. CDR3 residues: CASSPPGIGDYYEQYF. The CDR3 nucleotides are TGTGCCAGCTCACCACCTGGTATAGGAGATTACTACGAGCAGTACTTC.

The chain employs TRBV7-3 and TRBJ1-1; 8 bases fit TRBD1. V trimming: 3 bases; J trimming: 7 bases; junction bases outside the gene matches: 7. The germline gives CDR1 SGHTA, CDR2 FQGTGA. The CDR3 runs to 14 residues. The CDR3 nucleotides are TGTGCCAGCAGCTTTTCAGGGGGCGCGGATGAAGCTTTCTTT. This gives the protein CASSFSGGADEAFF.

The chain employs TRBV10-3 and TRBJ2-7, with 10 positions matching TRBD1. Germline V gene data show CDR1 as ENHRY and CDR2 as SYGVKD. The CDR3 length is 14 residues. J lost 6 bases, V lost 4 bases, and 6 bases had no gene match. The CDR3 is CAISVRQGAFEQYF. In nucleotides, the CDR3 is TGTGCCATCAGTGTAAGACAGGGGGCATTCGAGCAGTACTTC.

The chain employs TRBV5-5 and TRBJ2-1, with 8 bases lining up with TRBD2. This CDR3 is 18 amino acids long. Germline V gene lookup returns CDR1 SGHKS and CDR2 YYEKEE (reference sequence). V shed 4 bases and J 0 bases; nucleotides not matched to a gene: 12. The CDR3 region is CASSSRGGGFSSYNEQFF. The CDR3 DNA sequence: TGTGCCAGCAGCAGCCGGGGGGGCGGGTTCAGCTCCTACAATGAGCAGTTCTTC.

The chain links TRBV19 to TRBJ1-5, with 7 bases matching TRBD1. Per germline, CDR1 LNHDA and CDR2 SQIVND (reference sequence). CDR3 length equals 13 residues. Trimming took 10 bases from V and 5 from J; bases not matched to a gene: 8. The DNA of the CDR3 is TGTGCCACCGAAACAGGGGATTATCAGCCCCAGCATTTT. It is translated as CATETGDYQPQHF.

This rearrangement joins TRBV5-1 to TRBJ2-7; 12 nucleotides align to TRBD1. The J segment lost 6 bases and the V segment lost 4 bases, leaving 14 bases of the junction unmatched. Germline V gene data show CDR1 as SGHRS and CDR2 as YFSETQ. The CDR3 covers 17 residues. CDR3 bases: TGCGCCAGCAGCGTAGGACCCGGGACAGGGGGCTCGCGCGAGCAGTACTTC. It specifies CASSVGPGTGGSREQYF. Drawing the rest from reference TRBV5-1 and TRBJ2-7, the complete variable domain is KAGVTQTPRYLIKTRGQQVTLSCSPISGHRSVSWYQQTPGQGLQFLFEYFSETQRNKGNFPGRFSGRQFSNSRSEMNVSTLELGDSALYLCASSVGPGTGGSREQYFGPGTRLTVT.

The V and J genes are TRBV9 and TRBJ2-7, with 7 positions matching TRBD2. Germline V gives CDR1 SGDLS, CDR2 YYNGEE. The CDR3 is made up of 16 amino acids. After removal of 3 bases from V and 2 bases from J, the junction contained 11 bases not matched to a gene. The CDR3 coding sequence is TGTGCCAGCAGCGCCGGATGGGGAGGGGCGACCTACGAGCAGTACTTC. Translating gives CASSAGWGGATYEQYF.

The chain uses TRBV6-2 or TRBV6-3 and TRBJ1-5; 7 bases line up with TRBD1. The CDR3 runs to 16 residues. CDR1 and CDR2 (germline): MNHEY, SVGEGT. V was clipped by 5 bases and J by 0 bases; unmatched bases: 7. CDR3 sequence reads: CASSAREGASNQPQHF. Here the CDR3 DNA reads TGTGCCAGCAGTGCCCGGGAGGGGGCTAGCAATCAGCCCCAGCATTTT.

DNA of the CDR3: TGTGCCAGCAGTTACTCGATCGGGAAGGGCAATTCACCCCTCCACTTT. It translates to CASSYSIGKGNSPLHF. The chain carries TRBV6-5 and TRBJ1-6; no firm D call. The CDR3 has 16 amino acids. V was pared by 0 bases and J by 7 bases, with 13 bases between. The germline V gene encodes CDR1 MNHEY and CDR2 SVGAGI.

The rearrangement uses TRBV4-2 and TRBJ2-6; 7 bases align to TRBD1. The CDR3 is 20 amino acids. Per the germline V gene, CDR1 is LGHNA and CDR2 is YNFKEQ. Trimming took 3 bases from V and 0 from J; bases not matched to a gene: 14. The CDR3 spells CASSHLARDSLFSGANVLTF. The CDR3 DNA reads as TGTGCCAGCAGCCATCTAGCCCGGGACAGCCTATTCTCTGGGGCCAACGTCCTGACTTTC.

CDR3 bases: TGTGCCAGTAGTAAGATACAGGTAAACAATCAGCCCCAGCATTTT. Amino acids: CASSKIQVNNQPQHF. V is TRBV19 and J is TRBJ1-5; tentative D call: TRBD1 (5 bases). The CDR3 covers 15 residues. Between the trimmed V and J ends, which lost 4 bases and 3 bases, there was a span of 13 bases. From germline, CDR1 is LNHDA and CDR2 SQIVND (reference sequence).

V gene TRBV19 combines with J gene TRBJ2-3, with 8 bases aligning to TRBD2. The germline CDR1 and CDR2 sequences are LNHDA and SQIVND (reference sequence). CDR3 size: 16 residues. With 5 bases clipped from V and 7 bases from J, the junction kept 14 bases outside the gene matches. The CDR3 reads CASSSLSSGSWNTQYF. The CDR3 DNA is TGTGCCAGTAGTTCTCTCTCAAGCGGGAGTTGGAATACGCAGTATTTT.

The chain joins TRBV24-1 to TRBJ2-2, with 7 bases aligning to TRBD1. V trimming: 7 bases; J trimming: 3 bases; junction bases outside the gene matches: 4. Germline CDR1 reads KGHDR; CDR2 reads SFDVKD. The CDR3 spans 14 residues. CDR3 sequence reads: CATRKTGDTGELFF. CDR3 coding DNA: TGTGCCACCAGGAAAACAGGGGACACCGGGGAGCTGTTTTTT.

The chain is built from TRBV12-3 or TRBV12-4 and TRBJ2-7; D is uncertain. This CDR3 contains 13 residues. Trimming shortened V by 5 bases and J by 3 bases, and 11 bases separated the two germline ends. The CDR3 DNA sequence: TGTGCCAGCAGTCCCCCCCATAGCTACGAGCAGTACTTC. Translating it yields CASSPPHSYEQYF.

This clone was seen a single time. The CDR3 is CASSQPSGELFF. The CDR3 coding sequence is TGTGCCAGCAGCCAACCGAGCGGGGAGCTGTTTTTT. The V gene is TRBV3-1 (or the pseudogene TRBV3-2), the J gene TRBJ2-2, with D unclear. Trimming removed 2 bases at V and 7 bases at J, with 5 bases between. There are 12 residues in the CDR3. Germline V gene lookup returns CDR1 LGHDT and CDR2 YNNKEL (reference sequence).

The J gene is TRBJ2-2, the V gene TRBV5-8, with TRBD1 matching over 7 bases. The CDR3 length is 15 residues. V shed 7 bases and J 3 bases; nucleotides not matched to a gene: 9. Germline loops: CDR1 SGHTS, CDR2 YDEGEE. The CDR3 loop is CASLEGARDTGELFF. The DNA of the CDR3 is TGTGCCAGCCTAGAGGGGGCGCGGGACACCGGGGAGCTGTTTTTT.

This chain uses TRBV7-9 with TRBJ1-4, with D possibly TRBD1 on 5 matching bases. With 1 base removed from V and 8 bases from J, the gap between germline ends came to 14 bases. Germline loops: CDR1 SEHNR, CDR2 FQNEAQ (reference sequence). CDR3 length equals 15 residues. CDR3 DNA sequence: TGTGCCAGCAGCTTAGTCACGGGGGAGGAGGAAAAACTGTTTTTT. Protein product: CASSLVTGEEEKLFF. Filled out from reference TRBV7-9 and TRBJ1-4, the complete variable domain reads DTGVSQNPRHKITKRGQNVTFRCDPISEHNRLYWYRQTLGQGPEFLTYFQNEAQLEKSRLLSDRFSAERPKGSFSTLEIQRTEQGDSAMYLCASSLVTGEEEKLFFGSGTQLSVL.

This chain links TRBV5-1 with TRBJ2-3; 11 bases are a match to TRBD1. Germline CDR1 SGHRS, CDR2 YFSETQ. Losses at the gene ends were 5 bases for V and 2 bases for J; bases not matched to a gene: 4. The CDR3 is made up of 15 amino acids. The CDR3 sequence: CASSWTGGDTDTQYF. As DNA, the CDR3 is TGCGCCAGCAGTTGGACAGGGGGCGACACAGATACGCAGTATTTT.

V is TRBV6-2 or TRBV6-3 and J is TRBJ2-3; 13 nucleotides align to TRBD2. The V and J ends lost 5 bases and 5 bases, in that order; junction bases with no gene match: 7. CDR3 length: 16 amino acids. Looked up from germline, CDR1 is MNHEY and CDR2 is SVGEGT. CDR3 nucleotide sequence: TGTGCCAGCAGTCGACTAGCGGGGGGCCGGGGAGATACGCAGTATTTT. Translation: CASSRLAGGRGDTQYF.

This chain joins TRBV6-5 and TRBJ2-7; maybe TRBD1 (6 bases). The V end lost 6 bases, the J end lost 2 bases, and 17 bases lay between the germline ends. Germline V gene lookup returns CDR1 MNHEY and CDR2 SVGAGI. The CDR3 runs to 15 residues. DNA of the CDR3: TGTGCCAGCAGGAGACAGGATCTCAGCACCTACGAGCAGTACTTC. Protein: CASRRQDLSTYEQYF.

This rearrangement joins TRBV27 to TRBJ2-3; 12 bases map to TRBD2. The CDR3 is 15 residues long. V gave up 4 bases and J gave up 9 bases; unmatched junction bases: 8. CDR1 is MNHEY, CDR2 SMNVEV, per germline (reference sequence). The CDR3 loop is CASSSGLAGRETQYF. CDR3 bases: TGTGCCAGCAGTTCTGGACTAGCGGGGAGAGAGACGCAGTATTTT.

This chain connects TRBV7-2 to TRBJ2-3; TRBD2 matches at 8 bases. Germline values: CDR1 SGHTA, CDR2 FQGNSA. The length of the CDR3 is 15 residues. With V trimmed by 2 bases and J by 6 bases, 7 bases remained unmatched. CDR3 bases: TGTGCCAGCAGCTTACAGCGGGGGCCCGGGGATACGCAGTATTTT. Translated, it gives CASSLQRGPGDTQYF.

J is TRBJ2-7 and V is TRBV6-1, with D tentatively TRBD2 (6 bases). Trimming cost V 8 bases and J 2 bases, with 19 bases left between them. Per germline, CDR1 MNHNS and CDR2 SASEGT. The CDR3 spans 15 residues. The CDR3 reads CASSPYGSGTYEQYF. The CDR3 nucleotides are TGTGCCAGCTCCCCGTACGGGAGCGGTACCTACGAGCAGTACTTC.

V gene TRBV5-1 combines with J gene TRBJ2-1; the match to TRBD1 covers 9 bases. This CDR3 contains 14 residues. Germline V lookup: CDR1 SGHRS, CDR2 YFSETQ. J was trimmed by 8 bases and V by 3 bases; bases with no gene match: 6. The CDR3 DNA sequence: TGCGCCAGCAGCTCCGGACAGGGGATGGATGAGCAGTTCTTC. Protein product: CASSSGQGMDEQFF.

The chain links TRBV19 to TRBJ2-1; 13 bases match TRBD2. This CDR3 has 16 residues. V was clipped by 5 bases and J by 9 bases; unmatched bases: 10. In germline, CDR1 is LNHDA, CDR2 SQIVND (reference sequence). CDR3 DNA: TGTGCCAGTAGTCCGCGAACTAGCGGGGGGGCCCGTGAGCAGTTCTTC. It translates to CASSPRTSGGAREQFF.